Listed here are 14 T cell receptor beta chains from one sample, sequenced in a study of blood T cell repertoires in COVID-19. Sequencing used immunoSEQ multiplex PCR; TCRdb keeps in-frame clones, though not all of them. Among fewer than 500,000 clones listed, around 88% were seen once. Sequencing was done on a sample of peripheral blood. Receptors were obtained from a woman younger than 45 with acute or convalescent COVID-19.

This clone appeared a single time. V gene TRBV7-3 combines with J gene TRBJ1-2, with D unresolved. Germline loops: CDR1 SGHTA, CDR2 FQGTGA. V was shortened by 0 bases and J by 4 bases, with 9 bases between the two germline ends. The CDR3 loop spans 14 amino acids. The CDR3 is CASSLTHNSYGYTF. The CDR3 region has the DNA TGTGCCAGCAGCTTAACCCACAACAGCTATGGCTACACCTTC.

The chain combines TRBV15 with TRBJ1-5; TRBD1 matches at 12 bases. The CDR3 has 16 amino acids. Trimming took 8 bases from V and 7 from J; bases not matched to a gene: 12. Germline values: CDR1 LNHNV, CDR2 YYDKDF (reference sequence). The CDR3 DNA reads TGTGCCACCGCTAGGGGGACAGGGGGCAATTTGCAGCCCCAGCATTTT. Its protein product is CATARGTGGNLQPQHF.

DNA for the CDR3: TGTGCCAGCAGTTACTCGGCTGGGGAGGACACTGAAGCTTTCTTT. Translating gives CASSYSAGEDTEAFF. The chain links TRBV6-5 to TRBJ1-1; D uncertain. Trimming left V 0 bases short and J 3 bases short, with 11 bases between. The CDR3 is 15 residues long. Germline values: CDR1 MNHEY, CDR2 SVGAGI.

This sequence joins TRBV12-3 or TRBV12-4 and TRBJ1-1; unclear D gene. This CDR3 comprises 12 residues. V was cut by 5 bases and J by 7 bases, with 11 bases left in between. The CDR3 sequence is CASSLNANEAFF. CDR3 nucleotide sequence: TGTGCCAGCAGTCTCAACGCGAATGAAGCTTTCTTT.

V is TRBV19 and J is TRBJ2-1; the D gene is possibly TRBD2 (5 bases). Trimming left V 3 bases short and J 6 bases short, with 12 bases between. Germline assignment: CDR1 LNHDA and CDR2 SQIVND (reference sequence). The CDR3 sequence is 14 residues long. This CDR3 is CASSIRESRNEQFF. The CDR3 DNA sequence: TGTGCCAGTAGTATCCGGGAAAGCCGCAATGAGCAGTTCTTC.

The gene calls are TRBV7-9 and TRBJ2-1; 11 positions match TRBD2. V lost 5 bases, J lost 2 bases, and 5 bases stayed unmatched. This CDR3 is built from 16 residues. Germline V gene sequence: CDR1 SEHNR, CDR2 FQNEAQ (reference sequence). The CDR3 coding sequence is TGTGCCAGCAGCATCTTAGCGGGGGGGACCTACAATGAGCAGTTCTTC. Protein product: CASSILAGGTYNEQFF.

The table lists this clone with a few counts. The chain links TRBV2 to TRBJ1-2; 7 positions agree with TRBD1. CDR1 is SNHLY, CDR2 FYNNEI, per germline. This CDR3 spans 15 amino acids. V dropped 8 bases and J dropped 0; count of bases not matched to a gene: 9. DNA of the CDR3: TGTGCCAGCCACACAAAGACAGGGCCTAACTATGGCTACACCTTC. This encodes CASHTKTGPNYGYTF. Full variable domain (outside the CDR3, taken from reference TRBV2 and TRBJ1-2): EPEVTQTPSHQVTQMGQEVILRCVPISNHLYFYWYRQILGQKVEFLVSFYNNEISEKSEIFDDQFSVERPDGSNFTLKIRSTKLEDSAMYFCASHTKTGPNYGYTFGSGTRLTVV.

The genes are TRBV9 and TRBJ1-2; 7 nucleotides line up with TRBD1. This CDR3 is 15 amino acids long. From germline, CDR1 is SGDLS and CDR2 YYNGEE. With 4 bases clipped from V and 4 bases from J, the junction kept 10 bases outside the gene matches. In DNA, the CDR3 is TGTGCCAGCAGCCCAAGAACAGGGGCGGGCTATGGCTACACCTTC. Translated: CASSPRTGAGYGYTF.

The chain employs TRBV11-2 and TRBJ2-3; D is possibly TRBD2 (6 bases). The germline CDR1 and CDR2 sequences are SGHAT and FQNNGV. The CDR3 contains 12 residues. V was trimmed by 5 bases and J by 6 bases, leaving 9 bases between them. CDR3: CASSLGLDTQYF. Here the CDR3 DNA reads TGTGCCAGCAGCCTGGGACTTGATACGCAGTATTTT.

The chain combines TRBV12-3 or TRBV12-4 with TRBJ1-5; maybe TRBD1 (6 bases). V lost 3 bases and J lost 5, with 8 bases in between. The CDR3 is made up of 13 amino acids. The CDR3 coding sequence is TGTGCCAGCAGTTTCAACAGGGATCAGCCCCAGCATTTT. Its translation: CASSFNRDQPQHF.

The chain couples TRBV30 to TRBJ1-2; weak D call: TRBD1 (6 bases). Germline CDR1 and CDR2: GTSNPN and SVGIG (reference sequence). CDR3 length: 12 residues. The V and J ends lost 4 bases and 7 bases respectively, with 13 bases between them. CDR3 DNA sequence: TGTGCCTGGAAATTACAGGGATTTGGCTACACCTTC. Translated: CAWKLQGFGYTF.

The chain links TRBV19 to TRBJ1-6; D ambiguous. This CDR3 is 12 amino acids long. Germline assignment: CDR1 LNHDA and CDR2 SQIVND (reference sequence). Trimming pared 7 bases from V and 7 bases from J, leaving 8 bases between. CDR3 region: CASTSVNSPLHF. The CDR3 DNA sequence: TGTGCCAGTACTTCTGTCAATTCACCCCTCCACTTT.

The rearrangement uses TRBV2 and TRBJ2-4; the match to TRBD2 covers 8 bases. V gave up 6 bases and J gave up 8 bases; unmatched junction bases: 9. Germline-derived CDR1 and CDR2 are SNHLY and FYNNEI. This CDR3 has 14 amino acids. The CDR3 sequence: CASRELGRGYIQYF. The CDR3, as DNA: TGTGCCAGCAGAGAGCTCGGGAGGGGTTACATTCAGTACTTC. Full variable domain (missing parts from reference TRBV2 and TRBJ2-4): EPEVTQTPSHQVTQMGQEVILRCVPISNHLYFYWYRQILGQKVEFLVSFYNNEISEKSEIFDDQFSVERPDGSNFTLKIRSTKLEDSAMYFCASRELGRGYIQYFGAGTRLSVL.

Worth noting for this clone: The junction shows a germline mismatch at one end, possibly a read error. The chain recombines TRBV10-2 with TRBJ2-7; 10 nucleotides match TRBD2. The CDR3 contains 15 residues. Per the germline V gene, CDR1 is WSHSY and CDR2 is SAAADI. The CDR3 loop is CASSSASGGSDEQYF. The DNA of the CDR3 is TGCGCCAGCAGCTCCGCTAGCGGGGGCTCCGACGAGCAGTACTTC.